This T cell receptor (beta chain) stems from a study of blood T cell repertoires in COVID-19. Generated by immunoSEQ multiplex PCR, the TCRdb table keeps only in-frame clones and is missing some. The table lists about 290,000 clones, around four fifths of them singletons. Trimming removed 6 bases at V and 1 base at J, with 3 bases between. The CDR3 sequence is 11 residues long. Germline V gene sequence: CDR1 MDHEN, CDR2 SYDVKM. The source of this sequence is a woman between 50 and 59 years old with active or convalescent COVID-19. Source material: peripheral blood. The rearrangement uses TRBV28 and TRBJ1-2; D call uncertain. CDR3 sequence (DNA): TGTGCCAGCAGCCTTAACTATGGCTACACCTTC. Translated, it gives CASSLNYGYTF.